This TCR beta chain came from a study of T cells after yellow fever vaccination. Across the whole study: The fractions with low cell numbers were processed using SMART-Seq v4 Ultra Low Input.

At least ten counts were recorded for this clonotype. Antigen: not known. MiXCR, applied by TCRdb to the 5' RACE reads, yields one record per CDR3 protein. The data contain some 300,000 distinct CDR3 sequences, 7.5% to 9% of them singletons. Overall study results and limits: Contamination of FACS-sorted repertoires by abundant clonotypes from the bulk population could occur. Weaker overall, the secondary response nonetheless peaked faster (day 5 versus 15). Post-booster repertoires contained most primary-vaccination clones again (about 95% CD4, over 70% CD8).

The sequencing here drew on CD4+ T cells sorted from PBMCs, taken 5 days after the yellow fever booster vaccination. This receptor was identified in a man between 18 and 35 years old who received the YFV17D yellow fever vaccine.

CDR3 coding DNA: TGTGCCAGCAGCTTAGGGCAGGGTGTGGGGAATGAGCAGTTCTTC. This gives the protein CASSLGQGVGNEQFF. The gene calls are TRBV7-2 and TRBJ2-1; TRBD1 might be the D (5 bases). V was shortened by 1 base and J by 7 bases, with 14 bases between the two germline ends. From germline, CDR1 is SGHTA and CDR2 FQGNSA. The CDR3 sequence is 15 residues long.